These 6 T cell receptor beta chains originate from one sample sequenced in a study of blood T cell repertoires in COVID-19. TCRdb keeps only in-frame clones here, not all; method: immunoSEQ multiplex PCR. The data hold fewer than 250,000 clones, with roughly 84% observed a single time. The sample consisted of peripheral blood. These receptors all stem from a woman aged 45-65 years with acute or convalescent COVID-19.

As regards this clone: One junction end disagrees with the germline gene, perhaps due to a read error. V gene TRBV7-2 combines with J gene TRBJ1-4; the D is unclear. The CDR3 has 13 amino acids. CDR1 SGHTA and CDR2 FQGNSA come from the germline V gene. DNA for the CDR3: TGTGCCAGCAGCTTAGAGTCTAATGAAAATCTGTTTTTT. This codes for CASSLESNENLFF.

This chain joins TRBV6-5 and TRBJ1-6; tentatively, D is TRBD1 (6 bases). Germline loops: CDR1 MNHEY, CDR2 SVGAGI. This CDR3 is built from 13 residues. Trimming stripped 6 bases from V and 10 bases from J, with 13 bases between. CDR3 amino acids: CASSDRSGSPLHF. The CDR3 coding sequence is TGTGCCAGCAGCGACAGGTCCGGATCACCCCTCCACTTT.

The J gene is TRBJ2-6, the V gene TRBV10-1; D unclear. The germline CDR1 and CDR2 sequences are WNHNN and SYGVQD (reference sequence). CDR3 size: 16 residues. Trimming shortened V by 9 bases and J by 0 bases, and 15 bases separated the two germline ends. The CDR3 reads CARTAAASSGANVLTF. CDR3 sequence (DNA): TGCGCCAGGACGGCAGCAGCTAGCTCTGGGGCCAACGTCCTGACTTTC.

The chain recombines TRBV4-1 with TRBJ2-1, with 7 bases aligning to TRBD2. Germline values: CDR1 MGHRA, CDR2 YSYEKL. J lost 4 bases, V lost 0 bases, and 6 bases had no gene match. The CDR3 loop spans 16 amino acids. The CDR3 is CASSQETSPAYNEQFF. CDR3 sequence (DNA): TGCGCCAGCAGCCAAGAGACTAGCCCTGCGTACAATGAGCAGTTCTTC.

The rearrangement links TRBV2 to TRBJ2-7; a possible D gene is TRBD1 (6 bases). The CDR3 is 13 residues long. Looked up from germline, CDR1 is SNHLY and CDR2 is FYNNEI. The V end lost 2 bases, the J end lost 12 bases, and 17 bases lay between the germline ends. This CDR3 is CASSESRGPLGYF. CDR3 coding DNA: TGTGCCAGCAGTGAAAGCAGGGGTCCCCTTGGGTACTTC. Full variable domain (missing parts from reference TRBV2 and TRBJ2-7): EPEVTQTPSHQVTQMGQEVILRCVPISNHLYFYWYRQILGQKVEFLVSFYNNEISEKSEIFDDQFSVERPDGSNFTLKIRSTKLEDSAMYFCASSESRGPLGYFGPGTRLTVT.

V and J are TRBV21-1 and TRBJ1-1. TRBV21-1 is annotated as a pseudogene. This CDR3 comprises 10 residues. CDR3 loop: CASGGDSAFF. The CDR3, as DNA: TGTGCCAGCGGCGGGGATTCAGCTTTCTTT.